What follows is one T cell receptor beta chain and its context. The junction differs from germline at one of its ends, possibly a read error. Amplified TCR beta CDR3 regions were obtained using RNA transcripts as template. First-round RT-PCR used HTBI primers; second-round multiplex PCR followed. One entry per CDR3 protein results from TCRdb running MiXCR on the multiplex PCR reads. The sample includes 500,000 to 700,000 distinct CDR3 sequences, less than 45% seen only once; the top ten take around 4.6%. The CDR3 has 12 residues. Germline CDR1 reads LGHDT; CDR2 reads YNNKEL (reference sequence). The sample comes from a study of Graves' ophthalmopathy and Graves' hyperthyroidism. The authors diagnosed from clinical symptoms, serum thyroxine, TRAb, thyroid ultrasound and orbital computed tomography.

The genes are TRBV3-1 and TRBJ2-5; D gene ambiguous. This receptor was taken from an adult man with Graves' hyperthyroidism. Sequencing was done on a sample of peripheral blood or thyroid tissue (not recorded which). The CDR3 DNA reads as TGCGCCAGCAGCCAGAGTCTGCAGACCCAGCACTTC. It yields the protein CASSQSLQTQHF.